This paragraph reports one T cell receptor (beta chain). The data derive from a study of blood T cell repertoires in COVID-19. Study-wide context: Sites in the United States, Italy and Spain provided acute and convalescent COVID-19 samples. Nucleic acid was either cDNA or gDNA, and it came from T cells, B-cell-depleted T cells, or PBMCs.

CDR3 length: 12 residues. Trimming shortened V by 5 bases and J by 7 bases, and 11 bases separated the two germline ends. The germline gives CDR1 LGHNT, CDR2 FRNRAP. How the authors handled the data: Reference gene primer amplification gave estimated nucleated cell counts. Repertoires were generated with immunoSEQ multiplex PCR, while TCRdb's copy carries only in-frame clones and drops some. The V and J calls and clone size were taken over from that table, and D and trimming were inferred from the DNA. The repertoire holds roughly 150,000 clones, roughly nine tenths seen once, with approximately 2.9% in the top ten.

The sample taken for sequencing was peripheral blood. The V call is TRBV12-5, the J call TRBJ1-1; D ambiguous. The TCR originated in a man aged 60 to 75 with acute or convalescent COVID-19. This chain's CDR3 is CASGLRAYEAFF. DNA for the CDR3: TGTGCTAGTGGTCTGCGGGCCTATGAAGCTTTCTTT.